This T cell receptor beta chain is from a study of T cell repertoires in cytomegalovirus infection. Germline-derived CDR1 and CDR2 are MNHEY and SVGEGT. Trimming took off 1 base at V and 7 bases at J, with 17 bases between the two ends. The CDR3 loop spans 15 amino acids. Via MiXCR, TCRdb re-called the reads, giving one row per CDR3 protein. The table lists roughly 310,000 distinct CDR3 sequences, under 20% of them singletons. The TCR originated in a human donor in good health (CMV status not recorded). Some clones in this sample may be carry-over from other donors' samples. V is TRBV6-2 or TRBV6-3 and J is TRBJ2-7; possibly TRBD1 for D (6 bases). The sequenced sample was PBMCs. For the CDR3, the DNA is TGTGCCAGCAGTTACTTTGGGACACAGCAATGGGAGCAGTACTTC. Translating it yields CASSYFGTQQWEQYF.